The 22 T cell receptor beta chains reported below all come from one sample, sequenced in a study of control samples from healthy donors and cancer patients. Method: immunoSEQ multiplex PCR; TCRdb's copy keeps in-frame clones and lacks some. The sample carries some 76,000 clones, roughly 90% recorded once. Sequenced material: PBMCs. The origin of the receptors is a man aged 60-69 years with lung cancer.

This rearrangement joins TRBV30 to TRBJ1-2; 9 nucleotides match TRBD1. Germline V gene data show CDR1 as GTSNPN and CDR2 as SVGIG (reference sequence). The CDR3 is 15 amino acids. J was trimmed by 6 bases and V by 0 bases; bases with no gene match: 8. The CDR3 DNA reads as TGTGCCTGGAGTGTGGGATATGGACAGGGGAATGGCTACACCTTC. Protein: CAWSVGYGQGNGYTF.

The chain uses TRBV20-1 and TRBJ2-7; D gene unclear. This CDR3 comprises 10 residues. V dropped 4 bases and J dropped 5 bases, with 6 bases sitting between them. CDR1 and CDR2 from the germline V gene are DFQATT and SNEGSKA (reference sequence). The CDR3 nucleotides read TGCAGTGCTATCGACGACGAGCAGTACTTC. Its protein is CSAIDDEQYF.

The chain is built from TRBV6-5 and TRBJ1-5; 7 nucleotides match TRBD1. The germline V gene encodes CDR1 MNHEY and CDR2 SVGAGI. This CDR3 is built from 15 residues. V shed 6 bases and J 0 bases; nucleotides not matched to a gene: 5. In DNA form, the CDR3 reads TGTGCCAGCAGATCGGACAGGTATAGCAATCAGCCCCAGCATTTT. Its protein product is CASRSDRYSNQPQHF.

This clone occurred a few times. The chain has TRBV18 and TRBJ1-1; D is undetermined. The CDR3 has 15 amino acids. V lost 5 bases and J 4 bases, leaving 17 bases between the germline ends. Germline V gives CDR1 KGHSH, CDR2 LQKENI. CDR3 amino acids: CASSARELGSTEAFF. In DNA form, the CDR3 reads TGTGCCAGCTCAGCAAGGGAACTTGGGAGCACTGAAGCTTTCTTT.

This chain joins TRBV7-2 and TRBJ1-2; no definite D call. The germline gives CDR1 SGHTA, CDR2 FQGNSA. V was trimmed by 2 bases and J by 4 bases, leaving 5 bases between them. The CDR3 consists of 12 residues. The CDR3 nucleotides read TGTGCCAGCAGCTTAAATGGCTATGGCTACACCTTC. It encodes CASSLNGYGYTF.

The chain joins TRBV4-1 to TRBJ1-5, with unresolved D. Germline V lookup: CDR1 MGHRA, CDR2 YSYEKL. The length of the CDR3 is 17 residues. Trimming shortened V by 0 bases and J by 1 base, and 13 bases separated the two germline ends. The CDR3 protein is CASSQDGRGLSNQPQHF. CDR3 sequence (DNA): TGCGCCAGCAGCCAAGATGGTCGAGGGTTGAGCAATCAGCCCCAGCATTTT.

The rearrangement joins TRBV7-9 to TRBJ2-4; D unresolved. Germline CDR1 SEHNR, CDR2 FQNEAQ (reference sequence). The ends were cut back, 2 bases at V and 2 bases at J, with 16 bases in the middle. The CDR3 runs 17 residues. The CDR3, as DNA: TGTGCCAGCAGCTTACGAGCAGGCCCCGAGTCCAAAAACATTCAGTACTTC. Encoded protein: CASSLRAGPESKNIQYF.

This clone was observed at least ten times. J is TRBJ1-2 and V is TRBV7-8; D perhaps matches TRBD1 (5 bases). The V end was cut by 5 bases, the J end by 4 bases, with 14 bases between. The CDR3 is made up of 14 amino acids. The germline CDR1 and CDR2 sequences are SGHVS and FQNEAQ. The CDR3 spells CASSRDPGIYGYTF. The CDR3 DNA reads TGTGCCAGCAGCCGGGACCCGGGTATCTATGGCTACACCTTC.

V and J are TRBV9 and TRBJ2-3; D perhaps matches TRBD2 (7 bases). Germline V gene sequence: CDR1 SGDLS, CDR2 YYNGEE. V was trimmed by 0 bases and J by 3 bases, leaving 17 bases between them. This CDR3 is built from 17 residues. The DNA for the CDR3 is TGTGCCAGCAGCGTAGAGGGGGGGGCCGTGTTTACAGATACGCAGTATTTT. This encodes CASSVEGGAVFTDTQYF.

The CDR3 DNA follows: TGTGCCAGCAGCTACTCCGGGGATAGCAATCAGCCCCAGCATTTT. This encodes CASSYSGDSNQPQHF. The chain employs TRBV7-9 and TRBJ1-5, with D hard to call. Trimming stripped 4 bases from V and 0 bases from J, with 10 bases between. Germline V gene lookup returns CDR1 SEHNR and CDR2 FQNEAQ (reference sequence). This CDR3 is built from 15 residues.

This clone appeared once. This chain links TRBV27 with TRBJ1-2; tentative D call: TRBD1 (6 bases). The V end lost 4 bases, the J end lost 8 bases, and 14 bases lay between the germline ends. The CDR3 runs 13 residues. The germline gives CDR1 MNHEY, CDR2 SMNVEV (reference sequence). CDR3 protein: CASSSTNRVGYTF. The DNA of the CDR3 is TGTGCCAGCAGTTCCACAAACAGGGTCGGCTACACCTTC.

This sequence joins TRBV5-4 and TRBJ1-2; D is ambiguous. The CDR3 loop spans 13 amino acids. V was trimmed by 1 base and J by 4 bases, leaving 8 bases between them. Germline V lookup: CDR1 SGHNT, CDR2 YYREEE (reference sequence). The CDR3 loop reads CASSLKGGYGYTF. In DNA, the CDR3 is TGTGCCAGCAGCTTGAAGGGAGGCTATGGCTACACCTTC.

The V and J genes are TRBV5-4 and TRBJ2-7; D possibly corresponds to TRBD1 (6 bases). Germline assignment: CDR1 SGHNT and CDR2 YYREEE (reference sequence). CDR3 size: 14 residues. The ends were cut back, 4 bases at V and 0 bases at J, with 11 bases in the middle. The CDR3 here is CASSIRDTSYEQYF. The CDR3 DNA sequence: TGTGCCAGCAGCATCCGGGACACCTCCTACGAGCAGTACTTC.

The V gene is TRBV5-1, the J gene TRBJ1-2, with D uncertain. V lost 0 bases and J 3 bases, leaving 12 bases between the germline ends. CDR1 and CDR2 from the germline V gene are SGHRS and YFSETQ. The CDR3 contains 15 residues. As DNA, the CDR3 is TGCGCCAGCAGCTTGGTTCCTCTCTCAGACTATGGCTACACCTTC. This sequence encodes CASSLVPLSDYGYTF.

This chain uses TRBV7-7 with TRBJ2-1, with a tentative D call TRBD2 (5 bases). Germline V gives CDR1 SSHAT, CDR2 FNYEAQ (reference sequence). CDR3 length equals 13 residues. V was clipped by 6 bases and J by 10 bases, with 16 bases between them. CDR3 region: CASSRQAAGEQFF. The CDR3 DNA follows: TGTGCCAGCAGTCGACAAGCGGCAGGAGAGCAGTTCTTC.

The gene calls are TRBV7-9 and TRBJ2-5; D remains unclear. V was pared by 5 bases and J by 7 bases, with 17 bases between. The germline gives CDR1 SEHNR, CDR2 FQNEAQ (reference sequence). There are 14 residues in the CDR3. The CDR3 loop is CASSLNLDEGTQYF. As DNA, the CDR3 is TGTGCCAGCAGCCTTAACTTGGATGAAGGGACCCAGTACTTC.

The chain combines TRBV18 with TRBJ2-1; TRBD2 matches at 11 bases. Germline V gives CDR1 KGHSH, CDR2 LQKENI. The junction had 0 bases not matched to a gene; V was cut back by 2 bases and J by 6 bases. There are 14 residues in the CDR3. CDR3 in amino acids: CASSPTSGGNEQFF. The CDR3 coding sequence is TGTGCCAGCTCACCAACTAGCGGGGGCAATGAGCAGTTCTTC.

The J gene is TRBJ1-2, the V gene TRBV7-9; TRBD1 matches 7 bases. This CDR3 is 14 amino acids long. Per the germline V gene, CDR1 is SEHNR and CDR2 is FQNEAQ (reference sequence). The V gene end was trimmed by 2 bases and the J gene end by 3 bases; junction bases not matched to a gene: 3. CDR3 residues: CASSLPGGDYGYTF. DNA of the CDR3: TGTGCCAGCAGCTTACCAGGGGGGGACTATGGCTACACCTTC.

This chain links TRBV6-6 with TRBJ1-5; TRBD1 matches 8 bases. The CDR3 spans 13 residues. V lost 5 bases, J lost 4 bases, and 1 base stayed unmatched. Looked up from germline, CDR1 is MNHNY and CDR2 is SVGAGI (reference sequence). Here the CDR3 DNA reads TGTGCCAGCAGTCAGGGGGCGAATCAGCCCCAGCATTTT. This encodes CASSQGANQPQHF.

As DNA, the CDR3 is TGCGCCAGCCGAATTTCCACAGATACGCAGTATTTT. It encodes CASRISTDTQYF. The chain carries TRBV5-1 and TRBJ2-3; D gene ambiguous. The CDR3 is 12 residues long. Trimming left V 7 bases short and J 2 bases short, with 8 bases between. CDR1 and CDR2 from the germline V gene are SGHRS and YFSETQ.

The chain has TRBV5-5 and TRBJ2-1, with no clear D. Trimming removed 0 bases from V and 9 bases from J, with 13 bases in between. The CDR3 totals 14 residues. Germline values: CDR1 SGHKS, CDR2 YYEKEE (reference sequence). The CDR3 nucleotides are TGTGCCAGCAGCTTGGTCGGGCTACGGAGTGAGCAGTTCTTC. As protein: CASSLVGLRSEQFF.

The chain links TRBV11-2 to TRBJ2-7, with D possibly being TRBD1 (6 bases). Germline CDR1 SGHAT, CDR2 FQNNGV. This CDR3 contains 14 residues. Trimming removed 2 bases from V and 3 bases from J, with 11 bases in between. CDR3 protein: CASSLNQGNYEQYF. In DNA, the CDR3 is TGTGCCAGCAGCTTAAACCAGGGGAACTACGAGCAGTACTTC. The whole variable domain, filled in from reference TRBV11-2 and TRBJ2-7, reads EAGVAQSPRYKIIEKRQSVAFWCNPISGHATLYWYQQILGQGPKLLIQFQNNGVVDDSQLPKDRFSAERLKGVDSTLKIQPAKLEDSAVYLCASSLNQGNYEQYFGPGTRLTVT.